Each of the 31 T cell receptor beta chains below was sequenced from the same sample in a study of beta chain features in type 1 diabetes (dated 2018 in TCRdb). Library preparation was by the immunoSEQ multiplex PCR assay. The High Capacity cDNA Reverse Transcription Kit was used to reverse transcribe all of the isolated RNA, meaning that expressed TCRB transcripts were what got sequenced. TCRdb provides this immuneACCESS table in a form limited to in-frame rearrangements. Some clones are lacking; in checked studies, under half of them reflect an unresolved V gene, and why the rest are absent is not known. This sample lists under 450,000 clones; roughly 15% were detected once. The ten largest clones represent about 0.02% of the sample. Sequenced material: naive CD4+ T cells from blood. Sample cell subset or site, as interpreted from the label and publication: true naive CD4+ T cells. The receptors derive from a woman younger than 30 in good health.

J is TRBJ1-2 and V is TRBV29-1; possible D gene TRBD1, 5 bases. CDR1 and CDR2 (germline): SQVTM, ANQGSEA. The germline V and J ends were trimmed by 2 bases and 2 bases, with 9 bases remaining between them. This CDR3 comprises 13 residues. The DNA of the CDR3 is TGCAGCGTTGAAAGGGGCTCCAACTATGGCTACACCTTC. Translated, it gives CSVERGSNYGYTF.

V usage is TRBV30 and J usage is TRBJ2-7; 9 bases line up with TRBD1. V trimming: 4 bases; J trimming: 5 bases; junction bases outside the gene matches: 15. This CDR3 is 16 amino acids long. Germline CDR1 GTSNPN, CDR2 SVGIG (reference sequence). CDR3: CAWIRGQGNLFDEQYF. The CDR3 DNA reads TGTGCCTGGATCAGGGGACAGGGCAATTTGTTCGACGAGCAGTACTTC.

The chain recombines TRBV5-1 with TRBJ1-5; possibly TRBD1 for D (5 bases). The germline CDR1 and CDR2 sequences are SGHRS and YFSETQ. There are 15 residues in the CDR3. Trimming cost V 4 bases and J 1 base, with 12 bases left between them. The DNA of the CDR3 is TGCGCCAGCAGCCCCTTCGGGGGGAGCAATCAGCCCCAGCATTTT. It yields the protein CASSPFGGSNQPQHF.

This clone has more than one count but fewer than ten. The chain combines TRBV5-6 with TRBJ1-1; D ambiguous. The CDR3 has 13 amino acids. V lost 0 bases to trimming and J lost 2 bases, with 5 bases between them. Germline assignment: CDR1 SGHDT and CDR2 YYEEEE. This CDR3 reads CASSLVRNTEAFF. The CDR3 DNA is TGTGCCAGCAGCTTGGTCAGAAACACTGAAGCTTTCTTT.

This clone was counted a few times. This chain uses TRBV29-1 with TRBJ2-1; TRBD1 might be the D (8 bases). The CDR3 is 13 residues long. Germline V gene sequence: CDR1 SQVTM, CDR2 ANQGSEA. The CDR3 region has the DNA TGCAGGGGGGGGGACAGGCGTTCAAATGAGCAGTTCTTC. This codes for CRGGDRRSNEQFF.

This clone was detected a few times. The V call is TRBV4-2, the J call TRBJ2-2, with a weak D call TRBD1 (6 bases). Germline CDR1 and CDR2: LGHNA and YNFKEQ. CDR3 length equals 15 residues. V was cut by 1 base and J by 1 base, with 7 bases left in between. Written as DNA, the CDR3 is TGTGCCAGCAGCCAAGCCAGGGGGAACACCGGGGAGCTGTTTTTT. This gives the protein CASSQARGNTGELFF.

This chain links TRBV25-1 with TRBJ2-2, with 10 bases aligning to TRBD2. Germline CDR1 MGHDK, CDR2 SYGVNS. This CDR3 comprises 17 residues. V shed 5 bases and J 4 bases; nucleotides not matched to a gene: 10. The CDR3 spells CASSSQASGSATGELFF. CDR3 in DNA: TGTGCCAGCAGTTCCCAGGCTAGCGGGAGCGCCACCGGGGAGCTGTTTTTT. Full variable domain (rest looked up from reference TRBV25-1 and TRBJ2-2): EADIYQTPRYLVIGTGKKITLECSQTMGHDKMYWYQQDPGMELHLIHYSYGVNSTEKGDLSSESTVSRIRTEHFPLTLESARPSHTSQYLCASSSQASGSATGELFFGEGSRLTVL.

The J gene is TRBJ1-5, the V gene TRBV18, with 9 bases identical to TRBD1. The CDR3 loop spans 15 amino acids. The V gene end was trimmed by 5 bases and the J gene end by 3 bases; junction bases not matched to a gene: 5. CDR1 is KGHSH, CDR2 LQKENI, per germline. CDR3 region: CASSTGQGDNQPQHF. DNA for the CDR3: TGTGCCAGCTCAACGGGACAGGGTGACAATCAGCCCCAGCATTTT.

This clone was found a few times. The gene calls are TRBV2 and TRBJ2-5; D perhaps matches TRBD1 (5 bases). The germline CDR1 and CDR2 sequences are SNHLY and FYNNEI. This CDR3 contains 14 residues. The V end was cut by 8 bases, the J end by 3 bases, with 16 bases between. The DNA of the CDR3 is TGTGCCAGCCTCAGGGAAGAGACAAAAGAGACCCAGTACTTC. Its protein is CASLREETKETQYF.

The rearrangement uses TRBV25-1 and TRBJ2-7, with D possibly matching TRBD2 (6 bases). The germline gives CDR1 MGHDK, CDR2 SYGVNS. This CDR3 spans 13 amino acids. The V end was cut by 5 bases, the J end by 0 bases, with 8 bases between. The DNA of the CDR3 is TGTGCCAGCAGTTACGGGAGCTCCTACGAGCAGTACTTC. Protein product: CASSYGSSYEQYF.

Only a few counts were recorded for this clone. The chain has TRBV6-5 and TRBJ2-1; the D is unclear. The CDR3 length is 14 residues. The germline V gene encodes CDR1 MNHEY and CDR2 SVGAGI. The V end lost 2 bases, the J end lost 4 bases, and 9 bases lay between the germline ends. For the CDR3, the DNA is TGTGCCAGCAGTTACGGCGGAGTTTACAATGAGCAGTTCTTC. Its protein product is CASSYGGVYNEQFF.

Only a few counts were recorded for this clone. The genes are TRBV19 and TRBJ2-2; 11 nucleotides agree with TRBD1. Germline V gene data show CDR1 as LNHDA and CDR2 as SQIVND (reference sequence). The CDR3 covers 18 residues. With V trimmed by 5 bases and J by 0 bases, 8 bases remained unmatched. The CDR3 DNA sequence: TGTGCCAGTAGTCGTGGACAGGGGGCGACAGCGAACACCGGGGAGCTGTTTTTT. Encoded protein: CASSRGQGATANTGELFF. The entire variable domain, with the rest obtained from reference TRBV19 and TRBJ2-2, is as follows: DGGITQSPKYLFRKEGQNVTLSCEQNLNHDAMYWYRQDPGQGLRLIYYSQIVNDFQKGDIAEGYSVSREKKESFPLTVTSAQKNPTAFYLCASSRGQGATANTGELFFGEGSRLTVL.

The V call is TRBV7-2, the J call TRBJ2-1, with D unclear. Trimming stripped 0 bases from V and 9 bases from J, with 12 bases between. Germline lookup yields CDR1 SGHTA and CDR2 FQGNSA. The CDR3 has 14 amino acids. The CDR3 is CASSLAPALSEQFF. DNA for the CDR3: TGTGCCAGCAGCTTAGCGCCAGCACTAAGTGAGCAGTTCTTC. Combining the CDR3 with reference TRBV7-2 and TRBJ2-1 gives the whole variable domain GAGVSQSPSNKVTEKGKDVELRCDPISGHTALYWYRQSLGQGLEFLIYFQGNSAPDKSGLPSDRFSAERTGGSVSTLTIQRTQQEDSAVYLCASSLAPALSEQFFGPGTRLTVL.

The sample holds a few counts of this clone. The V gene is TRBV18, the J gene TRBJ1-5; possibly TRBD1 for D (5 bases). This CDR3 has 15 residues. Germline V lookup: CDR1 KGHSH, CDR2 LQKENI. V was cut by 3 bases and J by 4 bases, with 13 bases left in between. The CDR3 DNA reads TGTGCCAGCTCACCCCGAGGAGGGACTAATCAGCCCCAGCATTTT. Amino acid sequence: CASSPRGGTNQPQHF.

The V gene is TRBV5-1, the J gene TRBJ1-5, with D unclear. The V end lost 2 bases, the J end lost 7 bases, and 10 bases lay between the germline ends. This CDR3 spans 13 amino acids. Germline assignment: CDR1 SGHRS and CDR2 YFSETQ. The CDR3 region is CASSFGEEQPQHF. As DNA, the CDR3 is TGCGCCAGCAGCTTCGGAGAGGAGCAGCCCCAGCATTTT.

The rearrangement joins TRBV6-5 to TRBJ2-7; TRBD1 might be the D (6 bases). Trimming cost V 2 bases and J 0 bases, with 11 bases left between them. CDR3 size: 15 residues. Germline lookup yields CDR1 MNHEY and CDR2 SVGAGI. CDR3 sequence reads: CASSYPGQPSYEQYF. The CDR3 coding sequence is TGTGCCAGCAGTTACCCGGGACAACCCTCCTACGAGCAGTACTTC.

The chain joins TRBV7-9 to TRBJ2-3; 10 bases are a match to TRBD2. J was trimmed by 11 bases and V by 4 bases; bases with no gene match: 0. This CDR3 has 11 residues. Per the germline V gene, CDR1 is SEHNR and CDR2 is FQNEAQ (reference sequence). For the CDR3, the DNA is TGTGCCAGCAGCTCTAGCGGGAGGCAGTATTTT. Its translation: CASSSSGRQYF.

The rearrangement uses TRBV6-6 and TRBJ1-4; D possibly corresponds to TRBD1 (5 bases). CDR1 and CDR2 (germline): MNHNY, SVGAGI (reference sequence). The CDR3 is 14 amino acids. With 7 bases removed from V and 2 bases from J, the gap between germline ends came to 11 bases. The CDR3 is CASKAGPTNEKLFF. In nucleotides, the CDR3 is TGTGCCAGCAAGGCAGGGCCCACTAATGAAAAACTGTTTTTT.

The chain carries TRBV15 and TRBJ2-2; TRBD2 aligns across 11 bases. This CDR3 is built from 18 residues. In germline, CDR1 is LNHNV, CDR2 YYDKDF (reference sequence). Trimming at V came to 5 bases and at J to 2 bases, leaving 10 bases not matched to a gene. CDR3 residues: CATSGRTGTSGNTGELFF. The CDR3 DNA reads as TGTGCCACCAGCGGACGAACCGGGACTAGCGGTAACACCGGGGAGCTGTTTTTT.

This clone was counted only a few times. This chain connects TRBV5-1 to TRBJ2-5; 9 bases line up with TRBD2. This CDR3 contains 14 residues. CDR1 and CDR2 (germline): SGHRS, YFSETQ. The junction had 5 bases not matched to a gene; V was cut back by 3 bases and J by 5 bases. This CDR3 reads CASSYGTSWETQYF. DNA for the CDR3: TGCGCCAGCAGCTACGGGACTAGCTGGGAGACCCAGTACTTC.

J is TRBJ2-1 and V is TRBV6-6; 9 bases match TRBD2. The CDR3 contains 15 residues. The V and J ends lost 4 bases and 5 bases, in that order; junction bases with no gene match: 6. CDR1 is MNHNY and CDR2 is SVGAGI in the germline V gene (reference sequence). CDR3 in DNA: TGTGCCAGCAGTTCGCAGCGGGAGGTCGACAATGAGCAGTTCTTC. Translating it yields CASSSQREVDNEQFF.

The V and J genes are TRBV7-9 and TRBJ2-7, with 10 bases that match TRBD2. After removal of 5 bases from V and 4 bases from J, the junction contained 17 bases not matched to a gene. The germline CDR1 and CDR2 sequences are SEHNR and FQNEAQ (reference sequence). This CDR3 has 18 residues. Here the CDR3 DNA reads TGTGCCAGCAGCCCGAAGACAGGGACCAGGACTAGCGGATACGAGCAGTACTTC. Translating gives CASSPKTGTRTSGYEQYF.

The chain is built from TRBV18 and TRBJ2-1; 7 nucleotides agree with TRBD1. Germline-derived CDR1 and CDR2 are KGHSH and LQKENI. The CDR3 runs 14 residues. V lost 2 bases to trimming and J lost 5 bases; unmatched junction nucleotides: 3. In DNA form, the CDR3 reads TGTGCCAGCTCACCAGACAGGGTCAACAATGAGCAGTTCTTC. Translation: CASSPDRVNNEQFF.

CDR3 sequence (DNA): TGTGCCAGCAGTGGGACAGGGTCTCAGCCCCAGCATTTT. It encodes CASSGTGSQPQHF. The genes are TRBV2 and TRBJ1-5; TRBD1 matches at 8 bases. After removal of 4 bases from V and 6 bases from J, the junction contained 2 bases not matched to a gene. The CDR3 runs to 13 residues. The V gene's germline CDR1 is SNHLY and CDR2 FYNNEI.

In its sample, this clone was seen a few times. J is TRBJ2-3 and V is TRBV7-2, with D perhaps TRBD2 (6 bases). The V end lost 5 bases, the J end lost 2 bases, and 14 bases lay between the germline ends. Per the germline V gene, CDR1 is SGHTA and CDR2 is FQGNSA. The CDR3 totals 15 residues. The DNA of the CDR3 is TGTGCCAGCAGCCCGAGACTAGAGTTCACAGATACGCAGTATTTT. Protein: CASSPRLEFTDTQYF.

The chain employs TRBV29-1 and TRBJ1-2; D possibly corresponds to TRBD1 (5 bases). This CDR3 contains 15 residues. CDR1 is SQVTM and CDR2 is ANQGSEA in the germline V gene. Between the trimmed V and J ends, which lost 4 bases and 6 bases, there was a span of 21 bases. The CDR3 loop is CSVVHGPGIRNGYTF. DNA for the CDR3: TGCAGCGTTGTCCACGGACCAGGGATCAGGAATGGCTACACCTTC.

This chain uses TRBV6-5 with TRBJ2-2; tentative D call: TRBD1 (6 bases). V gave up 0 bases and J gave up 5 bases, with 10 bases separating them. CDR1 is MNHEY, CDR2 SVGAGI, per germline. The CDR3 covers 15 residues. CDR3 DNA sequence: TGTGCCAGCAGTTACTCCCAGGGGAGAACCGGGGAGCTGTTTTTT. This translates into CASSYSQGRTGELFF.

This clone was seen only a few times. The chain employs TRBV28 and TRBJ2-1, with D uncertain. This CDR3 spans 15 amino acids. The germline V gene has CDR1 MDHEN and CDR2 SYDVKM. V lost 1 base and J lost 2, with 9 bases in between. The CDR3 reads CASSLFQKTYNEQFF. The CDR3 DNA sequence: TGTGCCAGCAGTTTATTCCAGAAGACCTACAATGAGCAGTTCTTC.

This chain links TRBV25-1 with TRBJ1-5, with D perhaps matching TRBD1 (6 bases). Looked up from germline, CDR1 is MGHDK and CDR2 is SYGVNS. This CDR3 region has 16 residues. V shed 3 bases and J shed 2 bases, with 14 bases lying between them. The DNA of the CDR3 is TGTGCCAGCAGTGACACTAACAGGGCGGGCAATCAGCCCCAGCATTTT. It translates to CASSDTNRAGNQPQHF.

The rearrangement joins TRBV29-1 to TRBJ2-1, with TRBD2 identical over 11 bases. The CDR3 consists of 17 residues. V lost 4 bases to trimming and J lost 5 bases; unmatched junction nucleotides: 13. Germline V gene data show CDR1 as SQVTM and CDR2 as ANQGSEA. CDR3 in DNA: TGCAGCGTTGGCGGGCCTAGCGGGAGGAGTCAGAACAATGAGCAGTTCTTC. Its translation is CSVGGPSGRSQNNEQFF.

This chain uses TRBV18 with TRBJ1-5; 8 nucleotides agree with TRBD1. CDR1 and CDR2 from the germline V gene are KGHSH and LQKENI. The CDR3 spans 18 residues. V lost 5 bases to trimming and J lost 8 bases; unmatched junction nucleotides: 20. CDR3 nucleotide sequence: TGTGCCAGCTCATTCACAACAACAGGACAGGGCGCCACAGAGCCCCAGCATTTT. Translating gives CASSFTTTGQGATEPQHF.